The TCR beta chain under discussion was sequenced for a study of CXCR3-negative and CXCR3-positive naive CD8 T cells. The libraries of TRB cDNA were constructed through 5' RACE using UMI labels. TCRdb reprocessed the 5' RACE reads; each CDR3 protein has one entry and no DNA is given. The table lists fewer than 95,000 distinct CDR3 sequences. The TCR was taken from a human donor in good health. Some clones in this sample may be carry-over from other donors' samples. The sample comprised naive CXCR3- CD8+ T cells from blood. Subset given: CD45RO-CCR7+CD27+CD95- naive CD8+ T cells lacking CXCR3 (TNR3-).

This CDR3 is CSAVGADYGYTF. The chain is built from TRBV29-1 and TRBJ1-2; TCRdb returns TRBD1, unconfirmable since there is no DNA. The CDR3 consists of 12 residues. Germline V gene data show CDR1 as SQVTM and CDR2 as ANQGSEA.